This T cell receptor beta chain was retrieved from a study of shared clonotypes between healthy human individuals (TCRdb year 2020). Some background on the complete study: Three men and a couple of women, aged 18 to 49 years, made up the cohort. For each donor, CD4 naive and CD4 memory were each given three plates, CD8 naive was given two plates, and CD8 memory was given one plate. To estimate repertoire size and how much clonotypes are shared between individuals, the study performed deep sequencing of blood TCR repertoires from roughly five healthy adults. Different laboratories and diverse techniques were used to prepare libraries and sequence TCR repertoires, to increase sequencing depth and limit assay-specific biases. Leukapheresis yielded between about 0.85 and 9.5 billion PBMCs per donor. Study-level results and caveats: Based on pairwise subsampling, the degree of clonotype sharing among donors was expected to be affected by sequencing depth. When several donors were compared, the shared fraction of clonotypes was about 5.5% for naive CD4, roughly 3.3% for naive CD8, more than 2% for memory CD4, and 0.4% for memory CD8. Incomplete sequencing was indicated by rarefaction of sorted-subset datasets, despite the large sequencing depth. Sampling was restricted to blood, and TCR repertoires in tissue are likely to differ from TCR repertoires in blood. The small number of donors limited the genetic and exposure-history diversity represented. Naive subsets generally had larger estimated clonotype richness than memory subsets did. Higher generation probabilities were observed for clonotypes shared by all four sorted-subset donors than for non-shared clonotypes.

As concerns this clone: Its antigen has not been determined. Per-base quality was not reported, and no clone a single base away is much larger than it.

Donors were healthy HIV-negative adults with no recently reported acute infections or vaccinations. All donors were Caucasian adults living in Nashville, Tennessee, USA. CD4+ T cells were enriched through magnetic negative selection, after which naive cells were positively selected on CD45RA and the remaining negative fraction served as the memory subset. Blood was obtained by leukapheresis, after which PBMCs were separated by Ficoll-Histopaque density gradient centrifugation and cryopreserved in liquid nitrogen vapor phase. Purity and quantity of every magnetically sorted T cell population were checked by analytical flow cytometry. Genomic DNA was isolated from every sorted fraction and measured by UV absorbance on a Nanodrop 2000c. The V end gives up 6 bases and the J end 2 bases, leaving 15 bases in the junction not matched to a gene. Inclusive of the bounding cysteine and phenylalanine, the CDR3 is 17 residues long. Of the read, only the CDR3 DNA is kept; its 51 bases are in frame from base 1. Looking up the germline V gene yields CDR1 SGHAT and CDR2 FQNNGV.

Using the deep immunoSEQ assay, multiplex PCR amplified TCR CDR3 regions from genomic DNA. Extracted genomic DNA from each cell subset was spread evenly across all wells of several immunoSEQ 96-well plates, with each plate serving as a replicate. For sorted subsets, each replicate PCR was loaded with about 200 ng genomic DNA, equivalent to 30,000 or so T cell genomes. The purified libraries were quantified using a Qubit 3.0 fluorometer, sized with a Bioanalyzer 2100, and then quantified again using the KAPA Library Quantification kit. Every immunoSEQ 96-well plate was sequenced on a dedicated single-read 150-cycle Illumina NextSeq 550 flow cell. Per the original workflow: Because the immunoSEQ output held only junctional sequences and lacked quality scores, the filtering could not match the filtering applied to full-length reads. To assign V/J genes and CDR3, sequences were annotated against IMGT germline references using PyIR, a Python wrapper for IgBLAST v1.9. Reads were removed for weak V/J assignments (E-value above 1e-6), missing CDR3, stop codons, out-of-frame junctions, or ambiguous translated residues. V3J clonotypes were defined by identical inferred V gene, J gene, and CDR3 amino acid sequence. Percentage overlap between repertoires was calculated by dividing the number of shared unique clonotypes by the size of the smaller repertoire. Three approaches were used to assess repertoire richness: RTK rarefaction, the Chao1 estimator, and Recon v2.1 estimates of unobserved clonotypes. Generation probabilities for all TCRbeta clonotypes obtained by the gDNA method from four donors were computed using OLGA. Entries here come from immuneACCESS through TCRdb and include only in-frame sequences with V and J called. Some clones fail to appear in such tables; in the studies checked, an unresolved V gene covers under half of the shortfall, and the cause of the remainder is unknown. The V and J calls and the clone size are those of that table, but D and trimming were determined from the DNA. The sample table contains some 1,400,000 clones; only one count was recorded for roughly 96% of them. The top ten hold roughly 1.2% of the sample.

Recombination connected TRBV11-2 to TRBJ2-7, with 8 bases aligning to TRBD2. Sequenced sample: naive CD4+ T cells sorted from blood. The intended sense of this specimen's cell subset or site label: CD45RA+ positively selected. The clonotype was recovered from a man in his thirties or forties in good health. The DNA sequence reads TGTGCCAGCAGTCATTTAACCGGGACTAGGGCCGCCTACGAGCAGTACTTC. It encodes CASSHLTGTRAAYEQYF.